A single T cell receptor beta chain is shown here with its context. Antigen specificity is unknown. The data derive from a study of monozygotic twins with cystic fibrosis. Germline-derived CDR1 and CDR2 are LGHNA and YSLEER. The CDR3 is 16 residues long. Trimming removed 1 base from V and 0 bases from J, with 12 bases in between. Assay: immunoSEQ multiplex PCR; the TCRdb copy retains only in-frame clones and omits some. Seen here are about 35,000 clones, more than 60% observed once, and the top ten hold around 0.8%. Study findings and constraints: V usage most resembled the co-twin in 13 of 16 pairs. The repertoire was suggested to be naive-dominated, clonality median about 0.0095. Monozygotic CF twins shared more identical nucleotide clonotypes than unrelated patients.

Material for sequencing was blood. V is TRBV4-3 and J is TRBJ1-1, with D perhaps matching TRBD1 (6 bases). The TCR originated in a girl aged 10 to 17 with cystic fibrosis. CDR3 coding DNA: TGCGCCAGCAGCCAAGGGAGACAGGCCCTGAACACTGAAGCTTTCTTT. This encodes CASSQGRQALNTEAFF.